A selection of T cell receptor beta chains follows, all from one sample in a study of chemoradiotherapy in HPV16-positive cancers. Profiling relied on immunoSEQ multiplex PCR, and the TCRdb table lists in-frame clones only, not all of them. The table shows 30,000 to 40,000 clones, with around 92% occurring only once. The sample here was blood, taken from a patient who underwent chemoradiotherapy. The receptor source for this set is a human donor with HPV-associated anogenital cancer. CDR3s include the opening cysteine and the closing phenylalanine or tryptophan. Each record gives: J gene, clone size, V gene, D gene, CDR3 protein, CDR3 DNA. A D gene is named only where the DNA matches it firmly. Expanded clones get a size class; other rows say once, few or many, or leave the size out.

j_call: TRBJ1-5
clone_size: -
v_call: TRBV7-8
d_call: -
cdr3_aa: CASSLVGHNQPQHF
cdr3_nt: TGTGCCAGCAGCTTAGTAGGGCACAATCAGCCCCAGCATTTT

j_call: TRBJ2-5
clone_size: once
v_call: TRBV5-1
d_call: TRBD1
cdr3_aa: CASSIQGTQETQYF
cdr3_nt: TGCGCCAGCAGCATACAGGGGACCCAAGAGACCCAGTACTTC

j_call: TRBJ2-3
clone_size: -
v_call: TRBV27
d_call: -
cdr3_aa: CASSLLRAASTDTQYF
cdr3_nt: TGTGCCAGCAGTTTATTGCGGGCCGCTAGCACAGATACGCAGTATTTT

j_call: TRBJ2-7
clone_size: once
v_call: TRBV5-1
d_call: TRBD1
cdr3_aa: CASSPGDRLHSYEQYF
cdr3_nt: TGCGCCAGCAGCCCTGGGGACAGGCTCCACTCCTACGAGCAGTACTTC

j_call: TRBJ2-7
clone_size: -
v_call: TRBV19
d_call: -
cdr3_aa: CASSTRDSYRSSYEQYF
cdr3_nt: TGTGCCAGTAGTACCCGTGACAGCTATCGGAGCTCCTACGAGCAGTACTTC

j_call: TRBJ1-1
clone_size: once
v_call: TRBV15
d_call: -
cdr3_aa: CATSRLVSGAQRTFF
cdr3_nt: TGTGCCACCAGCAGGCTCGTATCAGGCGCTCAGCGAACTTTCTTT

j_call: TRBJ2-7
clone_size: -
v_call: TRBV5-1
d_call: -
cdr3_aa: CASSSDGPYEQYF
cdr3_nt: TGCGCCAGCAGCTCGGACGGACCCTACGAGCAGTACTTC

j_call: TRBJ2-2
clone_size: -
v_call: TRBV7-9
d_call: TRBD1
cdr3_aa: CASSRTEGAGTGELFF
cdr3_nt: TGTGCCAGCAGCCGAACAGAGGGGGCAGGCACCGGGGAGCTGTTTTTT

j_call: TRBJ1-2
clone_size: -
v_call: TRBV7-8
d_call: TRBD1
cdr3_aa: CASSLVDRGYGYTF
cdr3_nt: TGTGCCAGCAGCTTAGTGGACAGGGGGTATGGCTACACCTTC

j_call: TRBJ1-6
clone_size: -
v_call: TRBV13
d_call: -
cdr3_aa: CASSLGAGRNSPLHF
cdr3_nt: TGTGCCAGCAGCTTAGGGGCAGGGAGGAATTCACCCCTCCACTTT

j_call: TRBJ1-2
clone_size: few
v_call: TRBV30
d_call: TRBD1
cdr3_aa: CAWRTGAYYGYTF
cdr3_nt: TGTGCCTGGAGGACAGGGGCGTACTATGGCTACACCTTC

j_call: TRBJ2-3
clone_size: -
v_call: TRBV30
d_call: -
cdr3_aa: CAWTTGDATDTQYF
cdr3_nt: TGTGCCTGGACCACTGGGGATGCAACAGATACGCAGTATTTT

j_call: TRBJ2-5
clone_size: -
v_call: TRBV4-2
d_call: -
cdr3_aa: CASSQDGAISQETQYF
cdr3_nt: TGTGCCAGCAGCCAAGACGGGGCCATCTCCCAAGAGACCCAGTACTTC

j_call: TRBJ2-5
clone_size: -
v_call: TRBV28
d_call: TRBD2
cdr3_aa: CASSFLAGGPQETQYF
cdr3_nt: TGTGCCAGCAGTTTCCTAGCGGGGGGACCTCAAGAGACCCAGTACTTC

j_call: TRBJ1-4
clone_size: -
v_call: TRBV30
d_call: TRBD1
cdr3_aa: CAWREYRDRESEKLFF
cdr3_nt: TGTGCCTGGAGAGAATATAGGGACAGGGAATCTGAAAAACTGTTTTTT

j_call: TRBJ1-2
clone_size: -
v_call: TRBV11-2
d_call: -
cdr3_aa: CASSRDSTTWYGYTF
cdr3_nt: TGTGCCAGCAGCAGGGACTCCACAACATGGTACGGCTACACCTTC

j_call: TRBJ2-5
clone_size: -
v_call: TRBV6-1
d_call: TRBD1
cdr3_aa: CASSESGGWETQYF
cdr3_nt: TGTGCCAGCAGTGAATCAGGGGGTTGGGAGACCCAGTACTTC

j_call: TRBJ2-2
clone_size: -
v_call: TRBV11-3
d_call: -
cdr3_aa: CASSLDGREGSRELFF
cdr3_nt: TGTGCCAGCAGCTTAGATGGACGGGAAGGTTCCAGGGAGCTGTTTTTT

j_call: TRBJ1-3
clone_size: few
v_call: TRBV25-1
d_call: -
cdr3_aa: CASSDRPGKGNTIYF
cdr3_nt: TGTGCCAGCAGTGACCGCCCGGGAAAGGGAAACACCATATATTTT

j_call: TRBJ2-7
clone_size: once
v_call: TRBV6-7
d_call: TRBD1
cdr3_aa: CASSYVRDRSAYEQYF
cdr3_nt: TGTGCCAGCAGTTATGTCCGGGACAGGAGCGCCTACGAGCAGTACTTC

j_call: TRBJ1-4
clone_size: once
v_call: TRBV5-1
d_call: TRBD1
cdr3_aa: CASSPRGPEEKLFF
cdr3_nt: TGCGCCAGCAGCCCCAGGGGGCCGGAAGAAAAACTGTTTTTT

j_call: TRBJ2-3
clone_size: -
v_call: TRBV5-6
d_call: -
cdr3_aa: CASTVIYGEADTDTQYF
cdr3_nt: TGTGCCAGCACCGTCATTTACGGGGAAGCGGACACAGATACGCAGTATTTT

j_call: TRBJ2-5
clone_size: once
v_call: TRBV4-1
d_call: -
cdr3_aa: CASSQVRLVHQETQYF
cdr3_nt: TGCGCCAGCAGCCAAGTACGACTGGTCCATCAAGAGACCCAGTACTTC

j_call: TRBJ1-6
clone_size: -
v_call: TRBV5-1
d_call: TRBD1
cdr3_aa: CASSSGQVDNSPLHF
cdr3_nt: TGCGCCAGCAGCTCGGGACAGGTGGATAATTCACCCCTCCACTTT

j_call: TRBJ2-3
clone_size: -
v_call: TRBV15
d_call: -
cdr3_aa: CATSRRGSTDTQYF
cdr3_nt: TGTGCCACCTCCAGACGGGGATCCACAGATACGCAGTATTTT

j_call: TRBJ1-1
clone_size: -
v_call: TRBV7-9
d_call: -
cdr3_aa: CASSLRTGPNTEAFF
cdr3_nt: TGTGCCAGCAGCTTGCGGACGGGGCCGAACACTGAAGCTTTCTTT

j_call: TRBJ1-5
clone_size: -
v_call: TRBV18
d_call: -
cdr3_aa: CASSPALVGGDQPQHF
cdr3_nt: TGTGCCAGCTCACCCGCCTTAGTCGGTGGGGATCAGCCCCAGCATTTT

j_call: TRBJ2-1
clone_size: -
v_call: TRBV6-5
d_call: TRBD1
cdr3_aa: CASNRDTGGRDEQFF
cdr3_nt: TGTGCCAGCAACCGGGATACAGGGGGGCGGGATGAGCAGTTCTTC

j_call: TRBJ2-2
clone_size: -
v_call: TRBV11-2
d_call: TRBD2
cdr3_aa: CASSMGLAGLHRFTGELFF
cdr3_nt: TGTGCCAGCAGCATGGGACTAGCGGGACTACATAGATTCACCGGGGAGCTGTTTTTT

j_call: TRBJ1-2
clone_size: -
v_call: TRBV19
d_call: TRBD1
cdr3_aa: CASSIVGQANYGYTF
cdr3_nt: TGTGCCAGTAGTATAGTGGGACAGGCAAACTATGGCTACACCTTC

j_call: TRBJ1-2
clone_size: -
v_call: TRBV7-9
d_call: -
cdr3_aa: CASSLGNTANYGYTF
cdr3_nt: TGTGCCAGCAGCTTAGGCAACACCGCTAACTATGGCTACACCTTC

j_call: TRBJ2-1
clone_size: -
v_call: TRBV2
d_call: TRBD2
cdr3_aa: CASIPLPAGGPLYNEQFF
cdr3_nt: TGTGCCAGCATCCCCCTTCCAGCGGGGGGGCCTTTATACAATGAGCAGTTCTTC

j_call: TRBJ1-1
clone_size: -
v_call: TRBV6-6
d_call: -
cdr3_aa: CACYPPPNTEAFF
cdr3_nt: TGTGCCTGTTACCCCCCTCCCAACACTGAAGCTTTCTTT

j_call: TRBJ2-7
clone_size: -
v_call: TRBV21-1
d_call: -
cdr3_aa: CASSGPTTIYEQYF
cdr3_nt: TGTGCCAGCAGCGGCCCGACAACGATCTACGAGCAGTACTTC

j_call: TRBJ1-2
clone_size: -
v_call: TRBV6-6
d_call: -
cdr3_aa: CASSSEAYYGYTF
cdr3_nt: TGTGCCAGCAGTTCGGAGGCATACTATGGCTACACCTTC

j_call: TRBJ2-1
clone_size: -
v_call: TRBV6-1
d_call: TRBD2
cdr3_aa: CASSEWTSGGGEQFF
cdr3_nt: TGTGCCAGCAGTGAATGGACTAGCGGGGGGGGTGAGCAGTTCTTC

j_call: TRBJ2-3
clone_size: -
v_call: TRBV15
d_call: -
cdr3_aa: CATRGISTDTQYF
cdr3_nt: TGTGCCACAAGAGGGATAAGCACAGATACGCAGTATTTT

j_call: TRBJ2-5
clone_size: -
v_call: TRBV19
d_call: TRBD1
cdr3_aa: CASRTGTEEETQYF
cdr3_nt: TGTGCCAGTAGAACCGGGACAGAAGAAGAGACCCAGTACTTC

j_call: TRBJ1-2
clone_size: -
v_call: TRBV5-4
d_call: -
cdr3_aa: CASSLSGLAYGYTF
cdr3_nt: TGTGCCAGCAGCTTGTCTGGGCTGGCCTATGGCTACACCTTC

j_call: TRBJ2-5
clone_size: -
v_call: TRBV15
d_call: -
cdr3_aa: CATSSQAWLETQYF
cdr3_nt: TGTGCCACCAGCAGTCAGGCTTGGTTGGAGACCCAGTACTTC

j_call: TRBJ1-1
clone_size: -
v_call: TRBV6-1
d_call: -
cdr3_aa: CASSDYRSNTEAFF
cdr3_nt: TGTGCCAGCAGTGACTACAGGAGCAACACTGAAGCTTTCTTT

j_call: TRBJ2-3
clone_size: -
v_call: TRBV4-2
d_call: TRBD2
cdr3_aa: CASSQALAGADTQYF
cdr3_nt: TGTGCCAGCAGCCAAGCACTAGCGGGGGCAGATACGCAGTATTTT

j_call: TRBJ1-1
clone_size: -
v_call: TRBV4-2
d_call: TRBD1
cdr3_aa: CASSQDGGGGRTEAFF
cdr3_nt: TGTGCCAGCAGCCAAGACGGAGGAGGGGGCAGGACTGAAGCTTTCTTT

j_call: TRBJ2-7
clone_size: -
v_call: TRBV2
d_call: -
cdr3_aa: CASSVGRGYEQYF
cdr3_nt: TGTGCCAGCAGTGTAGGCAGGGGTTACGAGCAGTACTTC

j_call: TRBJ2-7
clone_size: -
v_call: TRBV30
d_call: -
cdr3_aa: CAWSVQVSYEQYF
cdr3_nt: TGTGCCTGGAGTGTACAGGTTTCCTACGAGCAGTACTTC